This T cell receptor beta chain was profiled in a study of blood T cell repertoires in COVID-19 (dated by TCRdb to about 2020). General notes on the study: Samples from collaborators originated in the United States, Italy and Spain and spanned both the acute and convalescent phases of COVID-19. The material from the prospective study consisted of cDNA or gDNA derived from T cells, B-cell-depleted T cells, or PBMCs. The dataset comprised deeply sampled blood TCRbeta repertoires from subjects exposed to, actively infected with, or recovered from COVID-19. The repertoires were made available in a free public database intended to serve as a resource for research on the immune response to SARS-CoV-2. Samples were obtained from the ongoing ImmuneRACE study (first 160 participants) and from roughly 1,300 subjects provided by 6 global collaborators. The sample metadata nearly always contained a de-identified subject ID, COVID-19 status, age in years and sex. HLA class I and class II types, where available, came from metadata supplied by the sample provider rather than from assay-based typing.

In the germline V gene (reference sequence), CDR1 corresponds to MNHEY and CDR2 to SMNVEV. Counted from cysteine to phenylalanine, this CDR3 has 14 amino acids. Only CDR3 DNA is held: 42 bases, read in frame from base 1. A distance of 7 bases separates the germline ends of V and J, which lose 5 bases and 0 bases respectively. Each collaborating institution followed its own protocols to collect whole blood in K2EDTA tubes. For TCRbeta analysis, collaborators shipped samples as frozen whole blood, isolated PBMCs, or DNA extracted from either of those sample types. Overall results and qualifications from the work: Clinical and demographic metadata were provided uncurated, with the amount varying by source and participant.

TCRbeta CDR3 regions were amplified from genomic DNA using the immunoSEQ Assay, a bias-controlled multiplex PCR. Turning to the authors' computational methods: Nucleated cell counts per sample were estimated from amplification of reference gene primers within the assay. To quantify the absolute abundance of each unique TCRbeta CDR3 rearrangement, sequence reads were collapsed and filtered. For each sample, productive Simpson clonality was calculated as the square root of Simpson's diversity index across productive rearrangements. TCRdb stores this immuneACCESS table with in-frame sequences only. Part of the clones is absent; in the studies checked, under half of the shortfall reflects unresolved V genes, and no reason is known for the rest. The DNA gave D and trimming, while V, J and clone size come from that table. The sample has approximately 100,000 clones on record, roughly 85% of them singletons. 1.5% to 2% of the sample rests with the top ten.

With regard to this clone: The antigen it recognizes is unknown. Base qualities were left out, and no much larger clone turns up one base away.

Material for sequencing was peripheral blood. This TCR was sampled from a woman aged 70-85 years with active or convalescent COVID-19. The receptor chain draws on TRBV27 and TRBJ1-4; no D gene is confidently identified. In nucleotides, the sequence is TGTGCCAGCAGTCCCCTTTCAACTAATGAAAAACTGTTTTTT. It specifies CASSPLSTNEKLFF.